This record covers a single T cell receptor beta chain. This clone was observed a handful of times. Its antigen remains undetermined. No much larger clonotype is one base removed from it; base qualities were not supplied. The data were obtained in a study of blood T cell repertoires in COVID-19 (dated by TCRdb to about 2020). Regarding the study in general: Samples covering the acute and convalescent phases of COVID-19 were provided by collaborators in the United States, Italy and Spain. Where HLA class I and class II types were available, the types were taken from metadata supplied by the sample provider, not from assay-based typing. Subjects who had been exposed to COVID-19, were actively infected with it, or had recovered from it provided the deeply sampled blood TCRbeta repertoires that made up the dataset. Samples came from the ongoing ImmuneRACE study (first 160 participants) plus 1,254 subjects from 6 global collaborators. The sample metadata nearly always contained a de-identified subject ID, COVID-19 status, age in years and sex. The repertoires were released in a freely available public database intended as a resource for research on the immune response to SARS-CoV-2. The prospective study material was composed of cDNA or gDNA derived from T cells, B-cell-depleted T cells, or PBMCs.

The immunoSEQ Assay, a bias-controlled multiplex PCR, was used to amplify TCRbeta CDR3 regions from genomic DNA. Under the source paper's analysis protocol: Nucleated cell counts per sample were estimated from amplification of reference gene primers within the assay. Sequence reads were collapsed and filtered to measure the absolute abundance of every unique TCRbeta CDR3 rearrangement. For each sample, productive Simpson clonality was calculated by taking the square root of Simpson's diversity index across productive rearrangements. Entries here come from immuneACCESS through TCRdb and include only in-frame sequences with V and J called. Some clones fail to appear in such tables; in the studies checked, an unresolved V gene covers under half of the shortfall, and the cause of the remainder is unknown. V and J calls and clone size are as listed in that table; D and trimming were resolved from the DNA. The sample table shows 150,000 to 200,000 clones, and roughly four fifths are seen once. The ten largest clonotypes hold 9% to 15% of the sample.

Study-wide conclusions, independent of this receptor: The quantity of clinical and demographic metadata differed by source and by participant and was supplied without curation.

One collaborating source in Seattle enrolled patients while the patients were actively infected and followed the patients over time throughout the course of disease. The collaborating institutions used their own protocols to collect whole blood in K2EDTA tubes. For TCRbeta analysis, collaborator samples were shipped as frozen whole blood, as isolated PBMCs, or as DNA extracted from either sample type. This sequence originates from a woman aged 80 or older with COVID-19, enrolled during active disease. The specimen was peripheral blood.

The DNA is as follows: TGCGCCAGCAGCTTGGGCCCAGCGGAAGGTGGCTATGGCTACACCTTC. Its protein reads: CASSLGPAEGGYGYTF. The rearranged segments are TRBV5-1 and TRBJ1-2; the D gene lacks a confident call. V was cut back by 0 bases and J by 4 bases, leaving a gap of 16 bases between them. Taken from cysteine to phenylalanine, the CDR3 has 16 residues. Only the CDR3 part of the read is kept: 48 bases, read in frame from the first base. Sequences SGHRS (CDR1) and YFSETQ (CDR2) are obtained from the germline V gene.